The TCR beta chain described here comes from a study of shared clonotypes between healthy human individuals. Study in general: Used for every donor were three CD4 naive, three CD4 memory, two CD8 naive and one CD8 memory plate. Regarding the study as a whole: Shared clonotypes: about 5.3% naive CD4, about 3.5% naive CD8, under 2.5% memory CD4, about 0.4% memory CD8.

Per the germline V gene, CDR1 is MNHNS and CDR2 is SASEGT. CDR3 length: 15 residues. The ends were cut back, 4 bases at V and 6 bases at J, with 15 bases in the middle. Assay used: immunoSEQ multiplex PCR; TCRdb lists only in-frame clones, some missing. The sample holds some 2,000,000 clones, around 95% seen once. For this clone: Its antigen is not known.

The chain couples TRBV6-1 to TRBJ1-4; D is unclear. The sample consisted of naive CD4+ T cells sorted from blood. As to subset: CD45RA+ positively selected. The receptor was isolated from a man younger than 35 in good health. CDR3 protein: CASSAEFGVYEKLFF. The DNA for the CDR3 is TGTGCCAGCAGTGCCGAGTTCGGGGTATATGAAAAACTGTTTTTT.